The 16 T cell receptor beta chains given below trace back to one sample, sequenced in a study of T-cell reconstitution after alpha-beta-depleted transplantation in children. TCRbeta library construction was performed incorporating unique molecular identifiers. One entry per CDR3 protein, called by TCRdb with MiXCR from the PCR reads. This table has hundreds of thousands of distinct CDR3 sequences, 13% appearing once. The specimen comprised PBMCs, sampled before TCRalphabeta/CD19-depleted stem cell transplant. The receptors come from a girl aged 2 to 10 with congenital amegakaryocytic thrombocytopenia, due to receive a stem cell transplant.

There are a few counts of this clonotype. The rearrangement links TRBV5-1 to TRBJ2-1, with 10 bases that match TRBD2. In germline, CDR1 is SGHRS, CDR2 YFSETQ. With 0 bases clipped from V and 0 bases from J, the junction kept 6 bases outside the gene matches. The CDR3 is 18 amino acids. The CDR3 spells CASSLARSSGSSYNEQFF. The CDR3 DNA reads TGCGCCAGCAGCTTGGCCAGGTCTAGCGGGAGCTCCTACAATGAGCAGTTCTTC.

J is TRBJ1-1 and V is TRBV7-9; weak D call: TRBD1 (5 bases). The CDR3 is 13 residues long. The V gene's germline CDR1 is SEHNR and CDR2 FQNEAQ (reference sequence). Trimming pared 5 bases from V and 8 bases from J, leaving 15 bases between. CDR3 sequence: CASSPGDGPEAFF. The CDR3 DNA reads as TGTGCCAGCAGCCCGGGGGACGGCCCCGAAGCTTTCTTT.

This clonotype was picked up a small number of times. The rearrangement uses TRBV5-1 and TRBJ2-2; 12 nucleotides align to TRBD2. This CDR3 is built from 18 residues. CDR1 is SGHRS, CDR2 YFSETQ, per germline. With V trimmed by 1 base and J by 5 bases, 9 bases remained unmatched. CDR3 DNA sequence: TGCGCCAGCAGCTTGCGCCTAGCGGGAGGGCCGCGGACCGGGGAGCTGTTTTTT. Its translation: CASSLRLAGGPRTGELFF.

As to this clonotype: This may stem from a read error, because a much larger clone lies one nucleotide away. The CDR3 region is CASSSGQKYCEQYF. Written as DNA, the CDR3 is TGCGCCAGCAGCTCGGGACAGAAGTACTGCGAGCAGTACTTC. The V and J genes are TRBV5-1 and TRBJ2-7; TRBD1 aligns across 7 bases. CDR3 length: 14 amino acids. The V gene's germline CDR1 is SGHRS and CDR2 YFSETQ. The ends lost 3 bases at V and 6 bases at J; junction bases unmatched: 9. Variable domain in full (rest from reference TRBV5-1 and TRBJ2-7): KAGVTQTPRYLIKTRGQQVTLSCSPISGHRSVSWYQQTPGQGLQFLFEYFSETQRNKGNFPGRFSGRQFSNSRSEMNVSTLELGDSALYLCASSSGQKYCEQYFGPGTRLTVT.

This clonotype has only a few counts. CDR3 protein: CAWSGDPGLAEQFF. The DNA of the CDR3 is TGTGCCTGGAGTGGCGACCCGGGACTAGCGGAGCAGTTCTTC. This chain links TRBV30 with TRBJ2-1, with 10 nucleotides matching TRBD2. Germline V gene sequence: CDR1 GTSNPN, CDR2 SVGIG (reference sequence). The CDR3 covers 14 residues. With V trimmed by 1 base and J by 10 bases, 7 bases remained unmatched.

This clonotype showed up many times. This chain joins TRBV20-1 and TRBJ2-5, with a tentative D call TRBD2 (6 bases). V shed 1 base and J shed 4 bases, with 13 bases lying between them. CDR3 size: 14 residues. The germline V gene has CDR1 DFQATT and CDR2 SNEGSKA (reference sequence). The CDR3 spells CSARGAGKIETQYF. In nucleotides, the CDR3 is TGCAGTGCTAGAGGGGCGGGGAAAATAGAGACCCAGTACTTC.

This clonotype was picked up many times. This chain uses TRBV10-3 with TRBJ1-2; 12 nucleotides agree with TRBD1. Germline V gives CDR1 ENHRY, CDR2 SYGVKD. V shed 8 bases and J 4 bases; nucleotides not matched to a gene: 2. The CDR3 is 13 amino acids. This chain's CDR3 is CAIGTGGGYGYTF. The CDR3 bases are TGTGCCATCGGGACAGGGGGCGGCTATGGCTACACCTTC.

V usage is TRBV29-1 and J usage is TRBJ2-2; a possible D gene is TRBD2 (6 bases). The V gene's germline CDR1 is SQVTM and CDR2 ANQGSEA. V lost 5 bases, J lost 3 bases, and 10 bases lay in between. This CDR3 region has 13 residues. CDR3 DNA: TGCAGCGTTCGCCAGCGGGACACCGGGGAGCTGTTTTTT. The encoded protein is CSVRQRDTGELFF.

This clonotype has ten or more counts. The genes are TRBV29-1 and TRBJ2-1; TRBD1 matches at 7 bases. CDR1 is SQVTM and CDR2 is ANQGSEA in the germline V gene. With 6 bases clipped from V and 2 bases from J, the junction kept 10 bases outside the gene matches. The CDR3 is 15 residues long. The CDR3 sequence is CSVETGVGTYNEQFF. Here the CDR3 DNA reads TGCAGCGTCGAAACAGGGGTGGGGACCTACAATGAGCAGTTCTTC.

There are a few counts of this clonotype. This sequence joins TRBV28 and TRBJ1-6; TRBD1 agrees at 8 bases. The CDR3 extends over 14 amino acids. Germline CDR1 is MDHEN and CDR2 is SYDVKM. J lost 9 bases, V lost 5 bases, and 6 bases had no gene match. CDR3 region: CASSETGEISPLHF. The CDR3 DNA is TGTGCCAGCAGTGAGACAGGGGAGATTTCACCCCTCCACTTT.

This clonotype was detected a few times. V is TRBV7-9 and J is TRBJ1-1, with unresolved D. Germline CDR1 reads SEHNR; CDR2 reads FQNEAQ (reference sequence). The CDR3 is 15 amino acids. Trimming pared 1 base from V and 1 base from J, leaving 10 bases between. The CDR3 region is CASSLGVGGNTEAFF. CDR3 in DNA: TGTGCCAGCAGCTTAGGGGTGGGAGGGAACACTGAAGCTTTCTTT.

As regards this clonotype: One end of the junction fails to match germline, which may point to a read error. The chain recombines TRBV28 with TRBJ2-3, with D perhaps given as TRBD1 or TRBD2 (6 bases each). CDR3 length: 13 amino acids. The germline gives CDR1 MDHEN, CDR2 SYDVKM. The CDR3 reads CASSLTGARARNF. CDR3 nucleotide sequence: TGTGCCAGCAGTTTAACGGGGGCCCGTGCCCGTAATTTT.

This clonotype showed up many times. The chain uses TRBV20-1 and TRBJ2-7, with 8 bases matching TRBD2. V dropped 0 bases and J dropped 0; count of bases not matched to a gene: 1. Per the germline V gene, CDR1 is DFQATT and CDR2 is SNEGSKA (reference sequence). The CDR3 is made up of 14 amino acids. The chain's CDR3 is CSARDLAGSYEQYF. As DNA, the CDR3 is TGCAGTGCTAGAGACCTAGCGGGCTCCTACGAGCAGTACTTC.

This clonotype was picked up many times. The chain has TRBV9 and TRBJ2-2; 9 bases fit TRBD2. CDR1 is SGDLS, CDR2 YYNGEE, per germline. The ends lost 4 bases at V and 5 bases at J; junction bases unmatched: 24. This CDR3 is built from 21 residues. The CDR3 region is CASSPRDFSREGRKSTGELFF. In DNA, the CDR3 is TGTGCCAGCAGCCCACGAGATTTCTCGCGGGAGGGCCGAAAATCAACCGGGGAGCTGTTTTTT.

The chain links TRBV11-2 to TRBJ2-5; 8 bases are shared with TRBD2. V trimming: 4 bases; J trimming: 4 bases; junction bases outside the gene matches: 17. This CDR3 is built from 18 residues. In germline, CDR1 is SGHAT, CDR2 FQNNGV. The CDR3 reads CASSSTGTRGWRGETQYF. The CDR3 DNA reads TGTGCCAGCAGCTCTACCGGGACTAGGGGCTGGCGAGGAGAGACCCAGTACTTC.

This clonotype has a handful of counts. V is TRBV28 and J is TRBJ2-5; 8 bases are shared with TRBD1. V was pared by 5 bases and J by 4 bases, with 6 bases of the junction left unmatched. Germline lookup yields CDR1 MDHEN and CDR2 SYDVKM. This CDR3 is 14 amino acids long. CDR3 nucleotides: TGTGCCAGCAGTCCGGACAGGGTGGCAGAGACCCAGTACTTC. Its protein product is CASSPDRVAETQYF.